This T cell receptor beta chain was documented in a study of T-cell memory formation after mild COVID-19. Via MiXCR, TCRdb re-called the 5' RACE reads, giving one row per CDR3 protein. The sample comprises roughly 150,000 distinct CDR3 sequences, roughly 15% of which are singletons, and 14% rests with the top ten. This CDR3 has 14 amino acids. Germline CDR1 is SQVTM and CDR2 is ANQGSEA. Between the trimmed V and J ends, which lost 4 bases and 3 bases, there was a span of 14 bases. Sequencing was done on a sample of PBMCs or a T cell subset sorted from them (not recorded which). This receptor was identified in an adult woman who had mild COVID-19 (a few samples of this study predate the infection). Cell type and time point are not known. The V gene is TRBV29-1, the J gene TRBJ2-3, with TRBD1 as a possible D gene (6 bases). In DNA, the CDR3 is TGCAGCGTTGGAACAGGGAAGTTTACAGATACGCAGTATTTT. Its translation is CSVGTGKFTDTQYF.